The next 20 T cell receptor beta chains were all read from a single sample in a study of radiation and T cells in renal cell carcinoma. Only in-frame clones appear in the TCRdb table, and some are missing; sequencing was by immunoSEQ multiplex PCR. The data show approximately 100,000 clones, 86% seen once. Stated time point: baseline pretreatment blood. Treatment defined: 15 Gy SBRT to primary tumor, nephrectomy 4 weeks later. The source material was blood, sampled from a patient whose treatment included radiotherapy and nephrectomy. Source of these receptors: a man aged 50-60 years with renal cell carcinoma.

This chain joins TRBV5-8 and TRBJ1-6; 7 positions agree with TRBD1. After removal of 0 bases from V and 8 bases from J, the junction contained 2 bases not matched to a gene. The CDR3 sequence is 14 residues long. Germline CDR1 reads SGHTS; CDR2 reads YDEGEE. CDR3 amino acids: CASSLGRGYSPLHF. The CDR3 bases are TGTGCCAGCAGCTTGGGCAGGGGGTATTCACCCCTCCACTTT.

The chain links TRBV7-6 to TRBJ2-2; D assignment may be TRBD1 or TRBD2 (6 bases each). From germline, CDR1 is SGHVS and CDR2 FNYEAQ. V was pared by 4 bases and J by 5 bases, with 20 bases between. The CDR3 runs 17 residues. The CDR3 region is CASSSRRGVRGTGELFF. CDR3 coding DNA: TGTGCCAGCAGCTCAAGGCGGGGTGTGAGGGGGACCGGGGAGCTGTTTTTT.

This chain connects TRBV11-2 to TRBJ1-6; no clear D gene. V was clipped by 0 bases and J by 9 bases, with 9 bases between them. Germline values: CDR1 SGHAT, CDR2 FQNNGV. This CDR3 is 14 amino acids long. The CDR3 coding sequence is TGTGCCAGCAGCTTAGAGTGGCGGGGTTCACCCCTCCACTTT. Translated: CASSLEWRGSPLHF. The whole variable domain, remainder taken from reference TRBV11-2 and TRBJ1-6, is EAGVAQSPRYKIIEKRQSVAFWCNPISGHATLYWYQQILGQGPKLLIQFQNNGVVDDSQLPKDRFSAERLKGVDSTLKIQPAKLEDSAVYLCASSLEWRGSPLHFGNGTRLTVT.

The chain couples TRBV4-2 to TRBJ2-5, with 9 bases that match TRBD2. After removal of 3 bases from V and 4 bases from J, the junction contained 3 bases not matched to a gene. This CDR3 contains 14 residues. Per the germline V gene, CDR1 is LGHNA and CDR2 is YNFKEQ. The CDR3 loop is CASSQGGGGETQYF. The CDR3 bases are TGTGCCAGCAGCCAGGGCGGGGGGGGAGAGACCCAGTACTTC.

The chain is built from TRBV6-1 and TRBJ1-2; 8 nucleotides align to TRBD1. The trim removed 2 bases at V and 7 bases at J, leaving 3 bases unmatched. The CDR3 loop spans 13 amino acids. Germline V gene lookup returns CDR1 MNHNS and CDR2 SASEGT. CDR3 in DNA: TGTGCCAGCAGTGAACAGACAGGGGTTGGCTACACCTTC. As protein: CASSEQTGVGYTF.

V and J are TRBV6-1 and TRBJ1-5; tentative D call: TRBD1 (5 bases). Per the germline V gene, CDR1 is MNHNS and CDR2 is SASEGT. The V and J ends lost 3 bases and 3 bases respectively, with 9 bases between them. There are 14 residues in the CDR3. The chain's CDR3 is CASSDGGANQPQHF. The CDR3 DNA is TGTGCCAGCAGTGATGGAGGGGCCAATCAGCCCCAGCATTTT.

CDR3 sequence reads: CASSLNQRYSGSYNEQFF. In DNA, the CDR3 is TGTGCCAGCAGCTTAAACCAGAGGTACAGCGGCTCCTACAATGAGCAGTTCTTC. The chain couples TRBV7-3 to TRBJ2-1, with D possibly TRBD2 on 5 matching bases. The CDR3 has 18 residues. V was shortened by 1 base and J by 0 bases, with 16 bases between the two germline ends. CDR1 is SGHTA and CDR2 is FQGTGA in the germline V gene. The whole variable domain, filled in from reference TRBV7-3 and TRBJ2-1, reads GAGVSQTPSNKVTEKGKYVELRCDPISGHTALYWYRQSLGQGPEFLIYFQGTGAADDSGLPNDRFFAVRPEGSVSTLKIQRTERGDSAVYLCASSLNQRYSGSYNEQFFGPGTRLTVL.

This rearrangement joins TRBV18 to TRBJ2-3, with D maybe TRBD2 (6 bases). Germline lookup yields CDR1 KGHSH and CDR2 LQKENI. The CDR3 is 13 residues long. Trimming removed 6 bases at V and 2 bases at J, with 9 bases between. The chain's CDR3 is CASSGGVTDTQYF. For the CDR3, the DNA is TGTGCCAGCTCGGGCGGGGTCACAGATACGCAGTATTTT.

The genes are TRBV10-1 and TRBJ2-2; a possible D gene is TRBD2 (5 bases). The V gene's germline CDR1 is WNHNN and CDR2 SYGVQD (reference sequence). CDR3 size: 17 residues. Trimming cost V 11 bases and J 5 bases, with 27 bases left between them. The CDR3 reads CAADFVIGPRSTGELFF. CDR3 coding DNA: TGCGCCGCGGACTTTGTAATAGGGCCACGGAGTACCGGGGAGCTGTTTTTT.

The V gene is TRBV5-1, the J gene TRBJ2-5; TRBD1 might be the D (6 bases). In germline, CDR1 is SGHRS, CDR2 YFSETQ. V lost 4 bases to trimming and J lost 4 bases, with 17 bases between them. The CDR3 consists of 15 residues. The CDR3 bases are TGCGCCAGCAGCACCGGTCAGGGGTATGGAGAGACCCAGTACTTC. Its protein is CASSTGQGYGETQYF.

V is TRBV11-2 and J is TRBJ1-2, with D unclear. V was clipped by 5 bases and J by 8 bases, with 18 bases between them. Germline V CDR1 and CDR2: SGHAT, FQNNGV. This CDR3 is 14 amino acids long. The chain's CDR3 is CASSPSSLSSGYTF. The CDR3 DNA follows: TGTGCCAGCAGCCCAAGCTCCCTCAGCAGCGGCTACACCTTC.

The chain couples TRBV19 to TRBJ1-6, with TRBD1 matching over 7 bases. The germline V gene has CDR1 LNHDA and CDR2 SQIVND (reference sequence). J lost 7 bases, V lost 5 bases, and 8 bases had no gene match. CDR3 length: 15 residues. The CDR3 DNA reads TGTGCCAGTAGTTTCCAAACAGGGGTCAATTCACCCCTCCACTTT. Residues: CASSFQTGVNSPLHF.

This rearrangement joins TRBV10-3 to TRBJ2-3, with a tentative D call TRBD1 (5 bases). CDR3 size: 13 residues. Germline-derived CDR1 and CDR2 are ENHRY and SYGVKD. The V end lost 8 bases, the J end lost 6 bases, and 15 bases lay between the germline ends. DNA of the CDR3: TGTGCCATCTCCGAAGGGGCGCCTGATACGCAGTATTTT. It translates to CAISEGAPDTQYF.

This clone appeared a few times. J is TRBJ1-1 and V is TRBV4-3, with a possible D match to TRBD1 (5 bases). V lost 0 bases and J lost 11, with 13 bases in between. Germline assignment: CDR1 LGHNA and CDR2 YSLEER. The CDR3 is 13 amino acids. CDR3 bases: TGCGCCAGCAGCCAAGATCGTGTGGGGGAGGCTTTCTTT. Translation gives CASSQDRVGEAFF.

This clone was detected once. The chain has TRBV7-9 and TRBJ1-4, with D maybe TRBD1 (5 bases). This CDR3 region has 15 residues. V lost 5 bases and J 4 bases, leaving 14 bases between the germline ends. Per the germline V gene, CDR1 is SEHNR and CDR2 is FQNEAQ (reference sequence). CDR3 amino acids: CASSIQGLHNEKLFF. CDR3 DNA sequence: TGTGCCAGCAGCATCCAGGGCTTACATAATGAAAAACTGTTTTTT.

This sequence joins TRBV28 and TRBJ1-5; 7 bases align to TRBD1. CDR3 length equals 15 residues. Germline V gene lookup returns CDR1 MDHEN and CDR2 SYDVKM. V trimming: 3 bases; J trimming: 3 bases; junction bases outside the gene matches: 5. CDR3 nucleotide sequence: TGTGCCAGCAGTTTTGGGACAGCATACAATCAGCCCCAGCATTTT. Translating it yields CASSFGTAYNQPQHF.

The CDR3 sequence is CASSLQTGELFF. The CDR3 nucleotides read TGCGCCAGCAGCCTCCAGACCGGGGAGCTGTTTTTT. This chain uses TRBV5-1 with TRBJ2-2, with D unresolved. The CDR3 consists of 12 residues. V shed 4 bases and J shed 5 bases, with 6 bases lying between them. Germline V gives CDR1 SGHRS, CDR2 YFSETQ.

The chain couples TRBV7-9 to TRBJ1-2; 7 bases align to TRBD1. From germline, CDR1 is SEHNR and CDR2 FQNEAQ (reference sequence). The CDR3 length is 14 residues. With 2 bases clipped from V and 7 bases from J, the junction kept 7 bases outside the gene matches. CDR3 protein: CASSLRDSLRGYTF. In DNA form, the CDR3 reads TGTGCCAGCAGCTTACGGGACAGTCTTCGTGGCTACACCTTC.

The chain couples TRBV7-8 to TRBJ2-7; possible D gene TRBD2, 7 bases. CDR1 is SGHVS and CDR2 is FQNEAQ in the germline V gene. V was clipped by 0 bases and J by 3 bases, with 12 bases between them. This CDR3 comprises 15 residues. The CDR3 DNA sequence: TGTGCCAGCAGCTTAGCGGGGGGGCCGGGCTACGAGCAGTACTTC. This sequence encodes CASSLAGGPGYEQYF.

V is TRBV7-6 and J is TRBJ1-6; perhaps TRBD1 as D (6 bases). Germline lookup yields CDR1 SGHVS and CDR2 FNYEAQ. The CDR3 totals 16 residues. V lost 1 base, J lost 9 bases, and 16 bases lay in between. The CDR3 sequence: CASSLDGGQGLSPLHF. The CDR3, as DNA: TGTGCCAGCAGCTTAGATGGGGGACAAGGACTTTCACCCCTCCACTTT.